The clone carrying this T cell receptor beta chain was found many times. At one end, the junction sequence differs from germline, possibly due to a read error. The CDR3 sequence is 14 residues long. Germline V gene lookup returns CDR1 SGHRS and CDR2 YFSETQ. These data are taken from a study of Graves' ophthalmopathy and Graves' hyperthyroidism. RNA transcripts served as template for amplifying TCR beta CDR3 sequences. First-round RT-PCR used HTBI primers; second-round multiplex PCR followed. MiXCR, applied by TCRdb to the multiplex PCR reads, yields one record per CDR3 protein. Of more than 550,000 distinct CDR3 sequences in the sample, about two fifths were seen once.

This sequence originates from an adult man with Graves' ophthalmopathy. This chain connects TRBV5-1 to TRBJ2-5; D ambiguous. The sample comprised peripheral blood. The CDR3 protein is CASSLGGNQETQYF. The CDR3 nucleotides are TGTGCCAGCAGCTTAGGTGGCAACCAAGAGACCCAGTACTTC.